The source of this T cell receptor beta chain is a study of monozygotic twins with inflammatory bowel disease. Broader study findings: The sharing of clonotypes with others was lower in IBD patients than in healthy twins, especially with disease activity. In the analysis, different T cell subtypes could not be told apart.

On this clonotype: Antigen: not known.

Molecular identifiers with 6-nucleotide sample barcodes were added during cDNA synthesis via template switching. Two nested PCRs, run for approximately 16 and 9 cycles, were applied to TCRalpha and TCRbeta cDNA. TCRdb reprocessed the 5' RACE reads and keeps a single row for each CDR3 protein, giving no DNA. There are approximately 380,000 distinct CDR3 sequences in the sample, with around 2.6% held by the top ten. Germline lookup yields CDR1 MNHEY and CDR2 SMNVEV (reference sequence). This CDR3 is 14 amino acids long. The receptor's source is a human donor with ulcerative colitis or Crohn's disease, or a healthy co-twin of an affected twin (not recorded which). Sequenced sample: blood. V gene TRBV27 combines with J gene TRBJ2-7; the TCRdb call, TRBD1, lacks DNA for checking. The CDR3 loop reads CASSFGTENYEQYF.